The 30 T cell receptor beta chains in this list originate from one sample, sequenced in a study of blood T cell repertoires in COVID-19. TCRdb's table, derived via immunoSEQ multiplex PCR, lists solely in-frame clones and lacks some. This sample has approximately 170,000 clones; approximately 87% occur once, and the top ten carry over 3.5%. Sequenced input: peripheral blood. These TCRs come from a man younger than 30 with active or convalescent COVID-19.

The chain couples TRBV30 to TRBJ1-1; TRBD1 matches at 10 bases. This CDR3 comprises 11 residues. The J segment lost 6 bases and the V segment lost 8 bases, leaving 3 bases of the junction unmatched. CDR1 is GTSNPN, CDR2 SVGIG, per germline (reference sequence). The CDR3 region has the DNA TGTGCCGTAGGACAGGGGGCTGAAGCTTTCTTT. The encoded protein is CAVGQGAEAFF. The full variable domain, with the rest looked up from reference TRBV30 and TRBJ1-1, is SQTIHQWPATLVQPVGSPLSLECTVEGTSNPNLYWYRQAAGRGLQLLFYSVGIGQISSEVPQNLSASRPQDRQFILSSKKLLLSDSGFYLCAVGQGAEAFFGQGTRLTVV.

This clone was seen just once. The CDR3 sequence is CASSTTRYTEAFF. In nucleotides, the CDR3 is TGTGCCAGCAGCACGACACGATACACTGAAGCTTTCTTT. The chain is built from TRBV11-3 and TRBJ1-1; no firm D call. This CDR3 contains 13 residues. Germline V lookup: CDR1 SGHNT, CDR2 YENEEA. Trimming shortened V by 5 bases and J by 3 bases, and 10 bases separated the two germline ends.

V gene TRBV11-3 combines with J gene TRBJ2-1; D may be TRBD2 (6 bases). V was cut by 2 bases and J by 2 bases, with 16 bases left in between. The CDR3 sequence is 17 residues long. Germline V lookup: CDR1 SGHNT, CDR2 YENEEA. The CDR3 spells CASSLWARREAYNEQFF. CDR3 sequence (DNA): TGTGCCAGCAGCTTATGGGCGCGGCGGGAAGCCTACAATGAGCAGTTCTTC.

This chain joins TRBV5-1 and TRBJ2-3; 8 bases agree with TRBD1. Trimming removed 4 bases from V and 3 bases from J; junction bases left unmatched: 10. Germline V gives CDR1 SGHRS, CDR2 YFSETQ. This CDR3 is built from 16 residues. The CDR3 loop is CASSANDRGITDTQYF. The CDR3 nucleotides read TGCGCCAGCAGCGCAAACGACAGGGGAATAACAGATACGCAGTATTTT.

The J gene is TRBJ1-6, the V gene TRBV3-1 (or the pseudogene TRBV3-2); D remains ambiguous. Germline V gene data show CDR1 as LGHDT and CDR2 as YNNKEL (reference sequence). The V end lost 0 bases, the J end lost 9 bases, and 9 bases lay between the germline ends. The CDR3 has 14 amino acids. For the CDR3, the DNA is TGTGCCAGCAGCCAAGACGGGTTCAGTTCACCCCTCCACTTT. Encoded protein: CASSQDGFSSPLHF.

V is TRBV18 and J is TRBJ2-2, with D possibly being TRBD2 (6 bases). The CDR3 runs to 17 residues. Deletions cut 3 bases from V and 5 bases from J, with 19 bases between. Germline assignment: CDR1 KGHSH and CDR2 LQKENI. DNA of the CDR3: TGTGCCAGCTCACCTTACCGGGACTCCAAAAATACCGGGGAGCTGTTTTTT. Translation gives CASSPYRDSKNTGELFF.

Here the CDR3 reads CASSTRTGYQPQHF. In DNA, the CDR3 is TGTGCCAGTAGTACCCGGACAGGTTATCAGCCCCAGCATTTT. J is TRBJ1-5 and V is TRBV19; 7 bases fit TRBD1. The germline gives CDR1 LNHDA, CDR2 SQIVND (reference sequence). The CDR3 contains 14 residues. Trimming took 4 bases from V and 5 from J; bases not matched to a gene: 5.

V and J are TRBV5-4 and TRBJ2-3, with 8 bases aligning to TRBD2. V gave up 5 bases and J gave up 2 bases; unmatched junction bases: 4. The CDR3 runs 14 residues. Germline V gene sequence: CDR1 SGHNT, CDR2 YYREEE (reference sequence). The CDR3 protein is CASRRGGNTDTQYF. The DNA for the CDR3 is TGTGCCAGCAGACGCGGGGGGAACACAGATACGCAGTATTTT.

The chain's CDR3 is CASSQQGREPQHF. DNA for the CDR3: TGTGCCAGCTCACAACAGGGTAGAGAGCCCCAGCATTTT. This chain joins TRBV18 and TRBJ1-5; TRBD1 might be the D (6 bases). Germline lookup yields CDR1 KGHSH and CDR2 LQKENI. Trimming left V 4 bases short and J 8 bases short, with 12 bases between. CDR3 length equals 13 residues.

The chain joins TRBV13 to TRBJ2-7, with 8 bases aligning to TRBD2. Germline-derived CDR1 and CDR2 are PRHDT and FYEKMQ (reference sequence). J was trimmed by 0 bases and V by 5 bases; bases with no gene match: 24. CDR3 size: 21 residues. In DNA form, the CDR3 reads TGTGCCAGCAGCCCCCCGGTAGGGGCGGGAGGACCAGCTATATTCTCCTACGAGCAGTACTTC. Residues: CASSPPVGAGGPAIFSYEQYF.

This clone was seen a single time. The chain joins TRBV11-2 to TRBJ1-1; TRBD1 matches 8 bases. This CDR3 spans 15 amino acids. Per germline, CDR1 SGHAT and CDR2 FQNNGV. The V gene end was trimmed by 1 base and the J gene end by 4 bases; junction bases not matched to a gene: 5. In DNA, the CDR3 is TGTGCCAGCAGCTTAGGACAGGGGAGGCGCACTGAAGCTTTCTTT. Protein sequence: CASSLGQGRRTEAFF.

The chain joins TRBV12-5 to TRBJ2-1, with TRBD1 matching over 8 bases. The CDR3 covers 17 residues. CDR1 LGHNT and CDR2 FRNRAP come from the germline V gene. The V segment lost 5 bases and the J segment 7 bases; nucleotides outside the gene matches: 16. CDR3 sequence: CASGRDRGLVQRNEQFF. The CDR3 bases are TGTGCTAGTGGTCGCGACAGGGGTCTAGTGCAACGGAATGAGCAGTTCTTC.

V and J are TRBV10-3 and TRBJ2-7; tentatively, D is TRBD1 (6 bases). The CDR3 is 13 residues long. Germline CDR1 and CDR2: ENHRY and SYGVKD. Trimming removed 5 bases at V and 2 bases at J, with 10 bases between. The CDR3 here is CAISFRDTYEQYV. For the CDR3, the DNA is TGTGCCATCAGTTTCCGGGACACCTACGAGCAGTACGTC.

The chain is built from TRBV27 and TRBJ1-1; TRBD1 agrees at 9 bases. The junction had 13 bases not matched to a gene; V was cut back by 5 bases and J by 0 bases. The germline V gene has CDR1 MNHEY and CDR2 SMNVEV (reference sequence). The CDR3 is 18 amino acids. The chain's CDR3 is CASSTSGTGYILNTEAFF. DNA for the CDR3: TGTGCCAGCAGTACCTCCGGGACAGGGTATATTCTGAACACTGAAGCTTTCTTT.

The chain has TRBV29-1 and TRBJ2-5; D is possibly TRBD2 (5 bases). Trimming removed 6 bases at V and 0 bases at J, with 11 bases between. Germline V gene lookup returns CDR1 SQVTM and CDR2 ANQGSEA. CDR3 length: 13 residues. Here the CDR3 reads CSVEGRYQETQYF. The CDR3, as DNA: TGCAGCGTCGAGGGCCGGTACCAAGAGACCCAGTACTTC.

J is TRBJ2-7 and V is TRBV11-2; TRBD2 matches at 9 bases. With 2 bases clipped from V and 3 bases from J, the junction kept 14 bases outside the gene matches. There are 18 residues in the CDR3. Per germline, CDR1 SGHAT and CDR2 FQNNGV. The CDR3 coding sequence is TGTGCCAGCAGCTTATCCGCGGGAGGCGGGAGGGCCCTCTACGAGCAGTACTTC. Its translation: CASSLSAGGGRALYEQYF. The complete variable domain, with remaining parts taken from reference TRBV11-2 and TRBJ2-7, reads EAGVAQSPRYKIIEKRQSVAFWCNPISGHATLYWYQQILGQGPKLLIQFQNNGVVDDSQLPKDRFSAERLKGVDSTLKIQPAKLEDSAVYLCASSLSAGGGRALYEQYFGPGTRLTVT.

V is TRBV5-1 and J is TRBJ2-7, with 12 bases that match TRBD2. CDR1 and CDR2 (germline): SGHRS, YFSETQ. The ends lost 4 bases at V and 4 bases at J; junction bases unmatched: 6. The CDR3 runs 15 residues. The CDR3 region is CASSASSGRAYEQYF. The CDR3 DNA sequence: TGCGCCAGCAGCGCCTCTAGCGGGAGGGCTTACGAGCAGTACTTC.

This clone was picked up one time. The rearrangement links TRBV6-6 to TRBJ1-6; D possibly corresponds to TRBD1 (5 bases). Between the trimmed V and J ends, which lost 11 bases and 11 bases, there was a span of 16 bases. This CDR3 has 12 residues. Germline CDR1 and CDR2: MNHNY and SVGAGI (reference sequence). CDR3 DNA: TGTGCCGGCCAGGGTGTTCGGACACCCCTCCACTTT. Amino acid sequence: CAGQGVRTPLHF.

The chain carries TRBV28 and TRBJ1-5, with a tentative D call TRBD1 (6 bases). The ends were cut back, 6 bases at V and 2 bases at J, with 14 bases in the middle. Germline V gene data show CDR1 as MDHEN and CDR2 as SYDVKM. The CDR3 is 15 residues long. The CDR3 loop is CASRTQGNGNQPQHF. In nucleotides, the CDR3 is TGTGCCAGCAGGACACAGGGTAATGGCAATCAGCCCCAGCATTTT.

This clone is labeled medium-sized (0.01 to 0.1%). The chain employs TRBV27 and TRBJ1-6, with 8 bases that match TRBD1. This CDR3 comprises 16 residues. V trimming: 2 bases; J trimming: 6 bases; junction bases outside the gene matches: 6. Germline values: CDR1 MNHEY, CDR2 SMNVEV (reference sequence). CDR3 amino acids: CASSLRETGVNSPLHF. CDR3 nucleotide sequence: TGTGCCAGCAGTTTAAGAGAGACAGGGGTTAATTCACCCCTCCACTTT.

This clone was found a few times. This chain joins TRBV4-3 and TRBJ2-1; 9 bases align to TRBD1. This CDR3 is built from 13 residues. Germline V gives CDR1 LGHNA, CDR2 YSLEER. The V gene end was trimmed by 0 bases and the J gene end by 15 bases; junction bases not matched to a gene: 6. In DNA form, the CDR3 reads TGCGCCAGCAGCCAAGATAGTGGGGACAGGGCGTTCTTC. This encodes CASSQDSGDRAFF.

The rearrangement links TRBV4-1 to TRBJ1-5; TRBD1 matches 7 bases. Germline V lookup: CDR1 MGHRA, CDR2 YSYEKL. V lost 5 bases and J lost 6; bases outside the gene matches: 13. The CDR3 contains 16 residues. The CDR3 here is CASSKKLGTVSQPQHF. DNA of the CDR3: TGCGCCAGCAGCAAAAAACTCGGGACAGTAAGTCAGCCCCAGCATTTT.

J is TRBJ1-5 and V is TRBV4-3, with 8 bases identical to TRBD1. V lost 0 bases, J lost 4 bases, and 2 bases stayed unmatched. Germline V gene data show CDR1 as LGHNA and CDR2 as YSLEER. The CDR3 extends over 15 amino acids. CDR3 nucleotide sequence: TGCGCCAGCAGCCAAGACGACAGGGGTAATCAGCCCCAGCATTTT. Translation: CASSQDDRGNQPQHF.

This clone came up once. This chain links TRBV6-5 with TRBJ1-2; D may be TRBD1 (5 bases). The germline V gene encodes CDR1 MNHEY and CDR2 SVGAGI. This CDR3 contains 11 residues. The CDR3 loop reads CGGEGNYGYTF. CDR3 nucleotide sequence: TGTGGGGGGGAGGGAAACTATGGCTACACCTTC.

The chain has TRBV7-3 and TRBJ1-5; tentative D call: TRBD1 (5 bases). The length of the CDR3 is 13 residues. Germline CDR1 reads SGHTA; CDR2 reads FQGTGA. V was clipped by 2 bases and J by 8 bases, with 10 bases between them. The CDR3 region is CASSLGQGKPQHF. In DNA form, the CDR3 reads TGTGCCAGCAGCTTAGGGCAGGGAAAGCCCCAGCATTTT.

This chain uses TRBV6-5 with TRBJ1-6; a weak D match, TRBD1 (5 bases). The ends were cut back, 7 bases at V and 8 bases at J, with 15 bases in the middle. Germline CDR1 reads MNHEY; CDR2 reads SVGAGI. This CDR3 is 14 amino acids long. The CDR3 region has the DNA TGTGCCAGCATCGTTGGGGCTGTAGATTCACCCCTCCACTTT. Translating it yields CASIVGAVDSPLHF.

The genes are TRBV28 and TRBJ2-1, with D maybe TRBD2 (5 bases). Trimming left V 5 bases short and J 10 bases short, with 12 bases between. CDR3 length: 12 residues. Looked up from germline, CDR1 is MDHEN and CDR2 is SYDVKM. The chain's CDR3 is CASSPGFREQFF. The CDR3 DNA follows: TGTGCCAGCAGTCCGGGGTTCCGAGAGCAGTTCTTC.

This rearrangement joins TRBV10-1 to TRBJ1-1, with 8 bases matching TRBD1. There are 14 residues in the CDR3. V lost 6 bases to trimming and J lost 4 bases; unmatched junction nucleotides: 7. Germline-derived CDR1 and CDR2 are WNHNN and SYGVQD (reference sequence). The CDR3 nucleotides read TGCGCCAGCAGCGTACAGGGGGAAGTCACTGAAGCTTTCTTT. The encoded protein is CASSVQGEVTEAFF.

The chain joins TRBV5-1 to TRBJ2-2; 8 bases are shared with TRBD1. Germline V lookup: CDR1 SGHRS, CDR2 YFSETQ. Trimming at V came to 0 bases and at J to 7 bases, leaving 5 bases not matched to a gene. The CDR3 runs to 15 residues. The DNA for the CDR3 is TGCGCCAGCAGCTTGGTGCAGGGGGCAAGCGGGGAGCTGTTTTTT. Translation gives CASSLVQGASGELFF.

The CDR3 DNA sequence: TGCAGCGTTGAGACAGCCCAGGGCACTGAAGCTTTCTTT. Amino acid sequence: CSVETAQGTEAFF. The rearrangement links TRBV29-1 to TRBJ1-1, with D perhaps matching TRBD1 (5 bases). The germline V gene encodes CDR1 SQVTM and CDR2 ANQGSEA. Trimming stripped 3 bases from V and 4 bases from J, with 12 bases between. This CDR3 is built from 13 residues.